A selection of T cell receptor beta chains follows, all from one sample in a study of shared clonotypes between healthy human individuals. The repertoire was sequenced with immunoSEQ multiplex PCR; TCRdb's copy has only in-frame clones and lacks some. The sample has around 500,000 clones, about 78% seen once. Material: PBMCs. The receptor source for this set is a woman between 35 and 50 years old in good health. Some clones in this sample may be carry-over from other donors' samples. CDR3s include the opening cysteine and the closing phenylalanine or tryptophan. The D gene is left open where the match is weak. Size is stated for part of the rows, as once, few or many counts, or as a class when the clone is expanded.

J gene: TRBJ2-2
clone size: -
V gene: TRBV30
D gene: -
CDR3 protein: CAYLDGGSNTGELFF
CDR3 DNA: TGTGCCTATCTAGACGGCGGGTCGAACACCGGGGAGCTGTTTTTT

J gene: TRBJ1-4
clone size: -
V gene: TRBV28
D gene: -
CDR3 protein: CASSLRQVRYEKLFF
CDR3 DNA: TGTGCCAGCAGTCTCCGACAGGTTCGGTATGAAAAACTGTTTTTT

J gene: TRBJ1-5
clone size: few
V gene: TRBV9
D gene: -
CDR3 protein: CASSVGDQPQHF
CDR3 DNA: TGTGCCAGCAGCGTGGGGGATCAGCCCCAGCATTTT

J gene: TRBJ2-1
clone size: -
V gene: TRBV10-3
D gene: TRBD2
CDR3 protein: CATAGDYIYNEQFF
CDR3 DNA: TGTGCCACCGCCGGGGACTATATTTACAATGAGCAGTTCTTC

J gene: TRBJ2-1
clone size: -
V gene: TRBV4-2
D gene: -
CDR3 protein: CASSKEVAAEQFF
CDR3 DNA: TGTGCCAGCAGCAAAGAGGTAGCGGCCGAGCAGTTCTTC

J gene: TRBJ1-5
clone size: -
V gene: TRBV19
D gene: -
CDR3 protein: CASSSGNQPQHF
CDR3 DNA: TGTGCCAGTAGTTCAGGGAATCAGCCCCAGCATTTT

J gene: TRBJ2-1
clone size: once
V gene: TRBV9
D gene: -
CDR3 protein: CASSVVASNEQFF
CDR3 DNA: TGTGCCAGCAGCGTAGTTGCTAGCAATGAGCAGTTCTTC

J gene: TRBJ2-1
clone size: -
V gene: TRBV10-3
D gene: TRBD2
CDR3 protein: CAISVEASGVGEQFF
CDR3 DNA: TGTGCCATCAGTGTAGAGGCTAGCGGGGTAGGTGAGCAGTTCTTC

J gene: TRBJ2-3
clone size: -
V gene: TRBV20-1
D gene: TRBD1
CDR3 protein: CSADRENTQYF
CDR3 DNA: TGCAGTGCCGACAGGGAAAATACGCAGTATTTT

J gene: TRBJ2-5
clone size: -
V gene: TRBV10-3
D gene: TRBD1
CDR3 protein: CAISSDRGAQETQYF
CDR3 DNA: TGTGCCATCAGCAGCGACAGGGGTGCCCAAGAGACCCAGTACTTC

J gene: TRBJ1-6
clone size: -
V gene: TRBV7-2
D gene: TRBD1
CDR3 protein: CASSYVRGGGSPLHF
CDR3 DNA: TGTGCCAGCAGCTATGTCCGAGGGGGCGGTTCACCCCTCCACTTT

J gene: TRBJ2-3
clone size: few
V gene: TRBV7-2
D gene: TRBD1
CDR3 protein: CASSLDRADTQYF
CDR3 DNA: TGTGCCAGCAGCCTGGACAGGGCAGATACGCAGTATTTT

J gene: TRBJ2-7
clone size: once
V gene: TRBV28
D gene: -
CDR3 protein: CASSFYTYEQYF
CDR3 DNA: TGTGCCAGCAGTTTTTATACCTACGAGCAGTACTTC

J gene: TRBJ2-7
clone size: -
V gene: TRBV7-2
D gene: -
CDR3 protein: CASSLEKGPTYEQYF
CDR3 DNA: TGTGCCAGCAGCTTAGAAAAAGGTCCCACCTACGAGCAGTACTTC

J gene: TRBJ1-2
clone size: few
V gene: TRBV19
D gene: -
CDR3 protein: CASSKGLLHGYTF
CDR3 DNA: TGTGCCAGTAGTAAGGGATTACTCCATGGCTACACCTTC

J gene: TRBJ1-5
clone size: -
V gene: TRBV2
D gene: TRBD1
CDR3 protein: CASSPGTGAIQPQHF
CDR3 DNA: TGTGCCAGCAGCCCCGGGACAGGGGCAATTCAGCCCCAGCATTTT

J gene: TRBJ2-3
clone size: -
V gene: TRBV4-2
D gene: -
CDR3 protein: CACSPRRLGGTDTQYF
CDR3 DNA: TGTGCCTGCAGCCCAAGACGGCTCGGGGGCACAGATACGCAGTATTTT

J gene: TRBJ1-2
clone size: -
V gene: TRBV29-1
D gene: TRBD1
CDR3 protein: CSVESPGTDHYGYTF
CDR3 DNA: TGCAGCGTTGAATCCCCCGGGACAGACCACTATGGCTACACCTTC